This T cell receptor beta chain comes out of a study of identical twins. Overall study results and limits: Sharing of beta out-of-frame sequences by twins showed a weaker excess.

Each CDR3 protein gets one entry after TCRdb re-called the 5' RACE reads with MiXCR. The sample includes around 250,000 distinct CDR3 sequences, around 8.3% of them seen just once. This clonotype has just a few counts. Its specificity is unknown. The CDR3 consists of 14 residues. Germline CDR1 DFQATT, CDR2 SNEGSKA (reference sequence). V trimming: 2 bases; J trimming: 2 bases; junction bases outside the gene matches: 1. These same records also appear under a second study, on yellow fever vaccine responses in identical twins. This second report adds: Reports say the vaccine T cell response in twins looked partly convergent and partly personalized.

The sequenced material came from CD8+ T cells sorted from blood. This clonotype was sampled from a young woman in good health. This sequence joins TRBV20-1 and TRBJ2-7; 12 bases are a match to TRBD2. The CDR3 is CSARTSGRPYEQYF. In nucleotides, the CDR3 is TGCAGTGCTAGAACTAGCGGGAGGCCCTACGAGCAGTACTTC.